The 28 T cell receptor beta chains below come from one sample, sequenced in a study of T cell responses to AZD1222 COVID-19 vaccine. The method was immunoSEQ multiplex PCR; TCRdb's version includes in-frame clones alone and lacks a portion of them. The sample has 95,000 to 100,000 clones; approximately 90% are singletons. This specimen was peripheral blood, taken on day 0 of AZD1222 vaccination. These receptors all come from an adult in good health.

In DNA, the CDR3 is TGTGCCAGCAGTTACCTCGGGCAGGAGACTGAAGCTTTCTTT. This gives the protein CASSYLGQETEAFF. This chain links TRBV6-5 with TRBJ1-1; no reliable D call. The CDR3 loop spans 14 amino acids. Trimming shortened V by 2 bases and J by 5 bases, and 12 bases separated the two germline ends. Germline CDR1 MNHEY, CDR2 SVGAGI.

The rearrangement links TRBV23-1 to TRBJ1-4, with a possible D match to TRBD1 (5 bases). TRBV23-1 falls under the ORF class, with uncertain function. The CDR3 covers 16 residues. Between the trimmed V and J ends, which lost 8 bases and 5 bases, there was a span of 21 bases. The CDR3 nucleotides are TGCGCCAGCGATCCACTGGGGCACCGGTTCAATGAAAAACTGTTTTTT. Its translation is CASDPLGHRFNEKLFF.

CDR3 sequence reads: CASSIVEAGGDTDTQYF. For the CDR3, the DNA is TGTGCCAGTAGTATAGTAGAAGCGGGGGGGGACACAGATACGCAGTATTTT. V gene TRBV19 combines with J gene TRBJ2-3, with 10 positions matching TRBD2. This CDR3 spans 17 amino acids. Trimming at V came to 1 base and at J to 2 bases, leaving 6 bases not matched to a gene. CDR1 and CDR2 from the germline V gene are LNHDA and SQIVND (reference sequence).

The chain uses TRBV9 and TRBJ1-4; 7 bases map to TRBD1. This CDR3 spans 14 amino acids. Germline values: CDR1 SGDLS, CDR2 YYNGEE. With V trimmed by 9 bases and J by 7 bases, 12 bases remained unmatched. The CDR3: CATPERGPSEKLFF. The CDR3 DNA is TGTGCCACCCCCGAGAGGGGGCCGAGTGAAAAACTGTTTTTT.

This clone has a handful of counts. This chain links TRBV30 with TRBJ1-2; D unresolved. Germline CDR1 reads GTSNPN; CDR2 reads SVGIG (reference sequence). This CDR3 has 12 amino acids. Trimming stripped 2 bases from V and 7 bases from J, with 11 bases between. The CDR3 coding sequence is TGTGCCTGGAGTATAAGGGTCTCTGGCTACACCTTC. It yields the protein CAWSIRVSGYTF. The entire variable domain, with the rest obtained from reference TRBV30 and TRBJ1-2, is as follows: SQTIHQWPATLVQPVGSPLSLECTVEGTSNPNLYWYRQAAGRGLQLLFYSVGIGQISSEVPQNLSASRPQDRQFILSSKKLLLSDSGFYLCAWSIRVSGYTFGSGTRLTVV.

The chain uses TRBV14 and TRBJ2-1; no clear D gene. Deletions cut 1 base from V and 15 bases from J, with 13 bases between. The CDR3 extends over 12 amino acids. Germline V lookup: CDR1 SGHDN, CDR2 FVKESK. The CDR3 sequence is CASSQVRPLLFF. The CDR3 DNA reads TGTGCCAGCAGCCAAGTACGGCCTCTCCTGTTCTTC.

The chain carries TRBV9 and TRBJ2-7; D may be TRBD1 (5 bases). This CDR3 has 14 amino acids. Per germline, CDR1 SGDLS and CDR2 YYNGEE. Trimming left V 0 bases short and J 1 base short, with 8 bases between. Here the CDR3 reads CASSVVPGSYEQYF. CDR3 nucleotide sequence: TGTGCCAGCAGCGTAGTTCCAGGGTCCTACGAGCAGTACTTC. The full variable domain, with the rest looked up from reference TRBV9 and TRBJ2-7, is DSGVTQTPKHLITATGQRVTLRCSPRSGDLSVYWYQQSLDQGLQFLIQYYNGEERAKGNILERFSAQQFPDLHSELNLSSLELGDSALYFCASSVVPGSYEQYFGPGTRLTVT.

V and J are TRBV18 and TRBJ1-2, with D hard to call. Trimming shortened V by 1 base and J by 8 bases, and 17 bases separated the two germline ends. The CDR3 extends over 15 amino acids. Germline V gene data show CDR1 as KGHSH and CDR2 as LQKENI. In nucleotides, the CDR3 is TGTGCCAGCTCACCACGAGACATGGCCGGGGAGGGCTACACCTTC. It yields the protein CASSPRDMAGEGYTF. The full variable domain, its missing parts supplied by reference TRBV18 and TRBJ1-2, is NAGVMQNPRHLVRRRGQEARLRCSPMKGHSHVYWYRQLPEEGLKFMVYLQKENIIDESGMPKERFSAEFPKEGPSILRIQQVVRGDSAAYFCASSPRDMAGEGYTFGSGTRLTVV.

The chain couples TRBV5-1 to TRBJ2-3; a weak D match, TRBD2 (5 bases). V gave up 5 bases and J gave up 1 base, with 11 bases separating them. CDR3 length: 14 amino acids. Per the germline V gene, CDR1 is SGHRS and CDR2 is YFSETQ. The CDR3 sequence is CASSLTIRTDTQYF. CDR3 coding DNA: TGCGCCAGCAGTTTGACTATTCGCACAGATACGCAGTATTTT.

V and J are TRBV28 and TRBJ1-4; D possibly corresponds to TRBD1 (5 bases). The CDR3 is 12 amino acids. V was pared by 3 bases and J by 14 bases, with 13 bases between. Germline V CDR1 and CDR2: MDHEN, SYDVKM. The CDR3 is CASSFDRGELFF. The CDR3 DNA reads as TGTGCCAGCAGTTTCGATAGGGGAGAGCTGTTTTTT. Supplemented by reference TRBV28 and TRBJ1-4, the full variable domain reads DVKVTQSSRYLVKRTGEKVFLECVQDMDHENMFWYRQDPGLGLRLIYFSYDVKMKEKGDIPEGYSVSREKKERFSLILESASTNQTSMYLCASSFDRGELFFGSGTQLSVL.

The DNA for the CDR3 is TGTGCCAGCAGCCAAGGACAGCCCGGGCAGCCCCAGCATTTT. Residues: CASSQGQPGQPQHF. The chain recombines TRBV3-1 (or the pseudogene TRBV3-2) with TRBJ1-5; a weak D match, TRBD1 (5 bases). There are 14 residues in the CDR3. The germline CDR1 and CDR2 sequences are LGHDT and YNNKEL (reference sequence). The V end lost 1 base, the J end lost 7 bases, and 11 bases lay between the germline ends.

The chain is built from TRBV5-4 and TRBJ1-1; 8 bases are a match to TRBD1. J was trimmed by 1 base and V by 5 bases; bases with no gene match: 10. Germline assignment: CDR1 SGHNT and CDR2 YYREEE (reference sequence). This CDR3 contains 16 residues. The CDR3 nucleotides are TGTGCCAGCAGTCCATGGAACAGGGGGGGGAACACTGAAGCTTTCTTT. It encodes CASSPWNRGGNTEAFF.

Concerning this clone itself: Other DNA sequences in this specimen translate into the identical CDR3. CDR3 nucleotide sequence: TGTGCCAGCAGTTACTCGATCCTCGGTAGGGAGACCCAGTACTTC. Its protein product is CASSYSILGRETQYF. The V call is TRBV6-5, the J call TRBJ2-5; D unclear. The CDR3 extends over 15 amino acids. V lost 0 bases and J lost 5, with 13 bases in between. CDR1 is MNHEY and CDR2 is SVGAGI in the germline V gene.

The chain's CDR3 is CASRARAGGAGGYTF. As DNA, the CDR3 is TGTGCCAGCAGGGCCCGAGCAGGGGGCGCAGGAGGCTACACCTTC. This rearrangement joins TRBV11-2 to TRBJ1-2, with 8 bases lining up with TRBD1. V lost 6 bases and J lost 8; bases outside the gene matches: 14. The CDR3 loop spans 15 amino acids. The germline gives CDR1 SGHAT, CDR2 FQNNGV.

V usage is TRBV7-8 and J usage is TRBJ1-5, with unresolved D. Trimming pared 3 bases from V and 0 bases from J, leaving 12 bases between. This CDR3 has 16 residues. The germline gives CDR1 SGHVS, CDR2 FQNEAQ. DNA of the CDR3: TGTGCCAGCAGCTTTACAACAGCCTATAGCAATCAGCCCCAGCATTTT. Its protein product is CASSFTTAYSNQPQHF.

The V gene is TRBV27, the J gene TRBJ2-7; 8 bases fit TRBD1. Germline V gives CDR1 MNHEY, CDR2 SMNVEV (reference sequence). This CDR3 spans 15 amino acids. The trim removed 2 bases at V and 5 bases at J, leaving 8 bases unmatched. The CDR3 nucleotides are TGTGCCAGCAGTTTAAGATGGACAGGGTGGAACGAGCAGTACTTC. This gives the protein CASSLRWTGWNEQYF.

This rearrangement joins TRBV19 to TRBJ1-6, with a weak D call TRBD1 (6 bases). Germline values: CDR1 LNHDA, CDR2 SQIVND (reference sequence). The germline V and J ends were trimmed by 7 bases and 7 bases, with 17 bases remaining between them. The length of the CDR3 is 15 residues. This chain's CDR3 is CASTEQGVVNSPLHF. The DNA for the CDR3 is TGTGCCAGTACCGAACAGGGAGTTGTGAATTCACCCCTCCACTTT.

This clone was detected only once. The chain employs TRBV5-5 and TRBJ2-5, with D perhaps matching TRBD2 (6 bases). Per germline, CDR1 SGHKS and CDR2 YYEKEE (reference sequence). The V and J ends lost 10 bases and 4 bases respectively, with 20 bases between them. There are 14 residues in the CDR3. The CDR3: CAGSWGVQGETQYF. The CDR3 bases are TGTGCCGGGAGCTGGGGGGTTCAGGGAGAGACCCAGTACTTC.

V gene TRBV19 combines with J gene TRBJ2-1, with D possibly TRBD1 on 6 matching bases. V lost 4 bases, J lost 1 base, and 8 bases lay in between. The CDR3 is made up of 14 amino acids. Germline CDR1 is LNHDA and CDR2 is SQIVND (reference sequence). The CDR3 loop reads CASSNRESYNEQFF. Here the CDR3 DNA reads TGTGCCAGTAGTAACAGGGAATCCTACAATGAGCAGTTCTTC.

The rearrangement uses TRBV18 and TRBJ2-7; 8 bases fit TRBD1. Unmatched junction bases numbered 8, after V lost 4 bases and J lost 0 bases. Germline assignment: CDR1 KGHSH and CDR2 LQKENI. This CDR3 contains 16 residues. The CDR3 DNA follows: TGTGCCAGCTCACACAAGGTGGACAGGGACTCCTACGAGCAGTACTTC. Its translation is CASSHKVDRDSYEQYF.

This clone was seen a handful of times. The chain links TRBV10-3 to TRBJ2-7; unclear D gene. The CDR3 runs 13 residues. The germline CDR1 and CDR2 sequences are ENHRY and SYGVKD. Trimming stripped 0 bases from V and 5 bases from J, with 8 bases between. The CDR3 protein is CAISESLGNEQYF. The CDR3 DNA reads TGTGCCATCAGTGAGTCGTTGGGAAACGAGCAGTACTTC.

CDR3 DNA sequence: TGTGCCTCTAGCGGGGTGATCACAGATACGCAGTATTTT. Its protein product is CASSGVITDTQYF. The chain is built from TRBV27 and TRBJ2-3; 9 bases are shared with TRBD2. CDR3 length: 13 amino acids. CDR1 is MNHEY and CDR2 is SMNVEV in the germline V gene (reference sequence). Losses at the gene ends were 11 bases for V and 2 bases for J; bases not matched to a gene: 5.

The chain uses TRBV24-1 and TRBJ2-3, with D unclear. Trimming removed 4 bases from V and 4 bases from J, with 14 bases in between. Germline lookup yields CDR1 KGHDR and CDR2 SFDVKD. This CDR3 is 15 amino acids long. CDR3 sequence reads: CATSDNSDVPDTQYF. DNA of the CDR3: TGTGCCACCAGTGACAACTCGGACGTCCCAGATACGCAGTATTTT.

V usage is TRBV24-1 and J usage is TRBJ1-5; 7 bases map to TRBD1. V was pared by 6 bases and J by 2 bases, with 6 bases of the junction left unmatched. This CDR3 region has 15 residues. Germline V gene data show CDR1 as KGHDR and CDR2 as SFDVKD. CDR3 sequence (DNA): TGTGCCACCAGTAAAGGGGGCACAGGCAATCAGCCCCAGCATTTT. It translates to CATSKGGTGNQPQHF.

This rearrangement joins TRBV5-4 to TRBJ1-6, with D uncertain. The V gene lost 4 bases and the J gene lost 8 bases, with 13 bases spanning the gap. The germline CDR1 and CDR2 sequences are SGHNT and YYREEE (reference sequence). The CDR3 extends over 14 amino acids. This CDR3 reads CASSSGPWDSPLHF. CDR3 nucleotide sequence: TGTGCCAGCAGCAGTGGGCCTTGGGATTCACCCCTCCACTTT.

V is TRBV13 and J is TRBJ1-5; D perhaps matches TRBD1 (6 bases). Germline loops: CDR1 PRHDT, CDR2 FYEKMQ (reference sequence). Trimming took off 5 bases at V and 9 bases at J, with 11 bases between the two ends. The CDR3 has 12 amino acids. CDR3 sequence reads: CASSQRGGPQHF. As DNA, the CDR3 is TGTGCCAGCAGCCAGAGGGGGGGGCCCCAGCATTTT.

This clone occurred once. The chain joins TRBV28 to TRBJ1-5; 8 nucleotides align to TRBD1. The CDR3 is 14 residues long. The V segment lost 5 bases and the J segment 7 bases; nucleotides outside the gene matches: 7. Germline CDR1 reads MDHEN; CDR2 reads SYDVKM. This CDR3 is CASSTDRGRQPQHF. As DNA, the CDR3 is TGTGCCAGCAGTACAGACAGGGGTAGACAGCCCCAGCATTTT. The full variable domain, rest sourced from reference TRBV28 and TRBJ1-5, is DVKVTQSSRYLVKRTGEKVFLECVQDMDHENMFWYRQDPGLGLRLIYFSYDVKMKEKGDIPEGYSVSREKKERFSLILESASTNQTSMYLCASSTDRGRQPQHFGDGTRLSIL.

This chain connects TRBV5-1 to TRBJ2-2; D not certain. This CDR3 contains 14 residues. The V gene's germline CDR1 is SGHRS and CDR2 YFSETQ. The ends were cut back, 0 bases at V and 4 bases at J, with 7 bases in the middle. Here the CDR3 DNA reads TGCGCCAGCAGCTTGGGACAATTCACCGGGGAGCTGTTTTTT. This sequence encodes CASSLGQFTGELFF.